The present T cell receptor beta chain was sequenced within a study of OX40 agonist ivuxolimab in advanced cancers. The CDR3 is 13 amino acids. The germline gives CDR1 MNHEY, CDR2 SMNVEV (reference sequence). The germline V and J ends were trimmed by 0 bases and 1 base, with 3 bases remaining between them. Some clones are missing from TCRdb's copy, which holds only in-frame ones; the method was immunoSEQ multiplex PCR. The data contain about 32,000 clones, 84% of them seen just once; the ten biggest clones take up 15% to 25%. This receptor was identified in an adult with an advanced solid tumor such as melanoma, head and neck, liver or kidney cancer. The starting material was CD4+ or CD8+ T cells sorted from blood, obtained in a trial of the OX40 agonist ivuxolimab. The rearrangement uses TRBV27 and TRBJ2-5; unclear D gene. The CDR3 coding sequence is TGTGCCAGCAGTTTATCCCTCCAAGAGACCCAGTACTTC. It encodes CASSLSLQETQYF.